This paragraph reports one T cell receptor beta chain. Its specificity is not known. Looked up from germline, CDR1 is SGDLS and CDR2 is YYNGEE. This CDR3 is 13 amino acids long. V lost 3 bases and J 2 bases, leaving 8 bases between the germline ends. TEMRA cells were FACS-enriched and CD8+ and CD4+ T cells negatively isolated. These data belong to a study of CD8 T cells in Susac syndrome. Findings and limits, study-wide: As the study acknowledged, the number of individuals in its TCR sequencing and HLA analysis was relatively small.

RNA was extracted with the RNeasy kit, and a quantity of roughly 0.5 to 1 ug was reverse transcribed using random hexamers. Amplification of TCR beta CDR3 used immunoSEQ multiplex PCR across 54 Vbeta and 13 Jbeta. MiXCR was run by TCRdb on the immunoSEQ multiplex PCR reads, yielding one entry per CDR3 protein. The sample lists 84,000 or so distinct CDR3 sequences; approximately 95% were seen once. The TCR originated in a human donor with Susac syndrome. V gene TRBV9 combines with J gene TRBJ2-5; D might be TRBD2 (6 bases). The source material was CD8+ T cells from PBMCs. The DNA for the CDR3 is TGTGCCAGCAGCGGGGGGGAGCAAGAGACCCAGTACTTC. This translates into CASSGGEQETQYF.